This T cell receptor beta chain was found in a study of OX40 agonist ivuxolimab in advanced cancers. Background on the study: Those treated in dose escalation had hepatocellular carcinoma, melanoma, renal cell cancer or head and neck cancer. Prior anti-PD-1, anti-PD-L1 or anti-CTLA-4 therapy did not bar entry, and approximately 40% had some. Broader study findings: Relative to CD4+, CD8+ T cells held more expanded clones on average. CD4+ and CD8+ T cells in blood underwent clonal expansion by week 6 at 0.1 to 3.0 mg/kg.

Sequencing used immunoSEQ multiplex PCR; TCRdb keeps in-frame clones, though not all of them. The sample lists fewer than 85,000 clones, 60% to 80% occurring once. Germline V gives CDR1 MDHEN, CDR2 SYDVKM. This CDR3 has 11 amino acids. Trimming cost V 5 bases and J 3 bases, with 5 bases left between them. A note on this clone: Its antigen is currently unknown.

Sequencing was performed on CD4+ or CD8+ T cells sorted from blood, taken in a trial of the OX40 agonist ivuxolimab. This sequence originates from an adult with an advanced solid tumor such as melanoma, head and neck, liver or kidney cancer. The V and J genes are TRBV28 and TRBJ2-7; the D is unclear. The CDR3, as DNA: TGTGCCAGCAGTGTAGACTACGAGCAGTACTTC. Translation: CASSVDYEQYF.